Given below is one TCR beta chain in context. Its antigen is not known. V shed 5 bases, J shed 1 base, and the junction held 6 bases outside the gene matches. Germline CDR1 and CDR2: SGHTA and FQGTGA. The CDR3 loop spans 16 amino acids. A multiplex PCR was run with 60 Vbeta primers and 13 Jbeta primers. Clones were read by immunoSEQ multiplex PCR, and TCRdb kept only the in-frame ones, dropping some. This table holds about 120,000 clones, roughly 9% found once. This entry belongs to a study of cytomegalovirus exposure and HLA in healthy donors. Notes on the study in general: The authors enumerated under 200 TCR beta chains as linked to cytomegalovirus. The sole available immune exposure information was CMV serostatus. A later analysis showed TCR association rates differing by HLA locus, peaking at DRB1 and lowest at HLA-C.

Sequencing used PBMCs. The sequence was obtained from a middle-aged woman in good health and CMV-seropositive. The chain links TRBV7-3 to TRBJ2-3; 10 nucleotides align to TRBD2. Written as DNA, the CDR3 is TGTGCCAGCAGCCCCCACCTAGCGGGGGGCACAGATACGCAGTATTTT. Translated, it gives CASSPHLAGGTDTQYF.